These 21 T cell receptor beta chains share one sample of origin, sequenced in a study of blood T cell repertoires in COVID-19. The data were produced by immunoSEQ multiplex PCR, yet TCRdb's version contains in-frame clones alone and is incomplete. Of 120,000 to 150,000 clones listed, 80% to 90% are singletons. Sequenced sample: peripheral blood. The receptors were sampled from a man between 18 and 29 years old with COVID-19, enrolled during active disease.

About this clone: Mismatch with germline at one junction end may stem from a read error. V and J are TRBV2 and TRBJ1-4; D not resolved. Germline CDR1 SNHLY, CDR2 FYNNEI. The CDR3 spans 13 residues. The CDR3 region is CASHTWANEKLLF. CDR3 coding DNA: TGTGCCAGCCATACATGGGCTAATGAAAAACTGCTTTTT.

V and J are TRBV19 and TRBJ2-7, with TRBD1 matching 7 bases. V lost 3 bases and J lost 6; bases outside the gene matches: 2. This CDR3 has 12 residues. Germline V gene data show CDR1 as LNHDA and CDR2 as SQIVND (reference sequence). As DNA, the CDR3 is TGTGCCAGTAGTATCCGGACAGGCGAGCAGTACTTC. Its protein is CASSIRTGEQYF.

The gene calls are TRBV28 and TRBJ1-3, with D unresolved. This CDR3 contains 12 residues. From germline, CDR1 is MDHEN and CDR2 SYDVKM. Between the trimmed V and J ends, which lost 2 bases and 4 bases, there was a span of 3 bases. The CDR3 sequence: CASSLPGNTIYF. In nucleotides, the CDR3 is TGTGCCAGCAGTTTACCGGGAAACACCATATATTTT.

The chain uses TRBV19 and TRBJ1-5, with D tentatively TRBD1 (5 bases). Germline V gene sequence: CDR1 LNHDA, CDR2 SQIVND (reference sequence). Trimming removed 5 bases at V and 0 bases at J, with 11 bases between. The CDR3 sequence is 15 residues long. The CDR3 here is CASSLTVNSNQPQHF. CDR3 DNA: TGTGCCAGTAGTTTGACAGTTAATAGCAATCAGCCCCAGCATTTT.

The chain employs TRBV19 and TRBJ1-6; D gene ambiguous. The germline V and J ends were trimmed by 5 bases and 3 bases, with 14 bases remaining between them. This CDR3 is 16 amino acids long. In germline, CDR1 is LNHDA, CDR2 SQIVND (reference sequence). CDR3 sequence: CASSGIPRSYNSPLHF. The CDR3 DNA follows: TGTGCCAGTAGTGGCATCCCGAGGAGCTATAATTCACCCCTCCACTTT.

The CDR3 spells CASSFQGGFPTGELFF. The CDR3, as DNA: TGTGCCAGCAGTTTTCAGGGGGGATTTCCCACCGGGGAGCTGTTTTTT. The chain couples TRBV28 to TRBJ2-2; maybe TRBD1 (7 bases). This CDR3 contains 16 residues. With 3 bases removed from V and 4 bases from J, the gap between germline ends came to 15 bases. Germline V CDR1 and CDR2: MDHEN, SYDVKM.

The rearrangement links TRBV5-6 to TRBJ1-2; tentatively, D is TRBD1 (6 bases). V gave up 3 bases and J gave up 10 bases, with 16 bases separating them. The CDR3 sequence is 13 residues long. The V gene's germline CDR1 is SGHDT and CDR2 YYEEEE. The DNA of the CDR3 is TGTGCCAGCAGCTGGGGGGGGCCCCCGACCTACACCTTC. This encodes CASSWGGPPTYTF.

The V and J genes are TRBV7-9 and TRBJ1-4, with D possibly being TRBD1 (6 bases). V lost 6 bases and J 9 bases, leaving 11 bases between the germline ends. Germline CDR1 is SEHNR and CDR2 is FQNEAQ (reference sequence). The length of the CDR3 is 12 residues. The CDR3 DNA reads TGTGCCAGCAGTCAGGGGATACAAAAACTGTTTTTT. The encoded protein is CASSQGIQKLFF. The full variable domain, in which reference TRBV7-9 and TRBJ1-4 provide the parts outside the CDR3, is DTGVSQNPRHKITKRGQNVTFRCDPISEHNRLYWYRQTLGQGPEFLTYFQNEAQLEKSRLLSDRFSAERPKGSFSTLEIQRTEQGDSAMYLCASSQGIQKLFFGSGTQLSVL.

This CDR3 is CASSPHPTGEVDQPQHF. CDR3 in DNA: TGTGCCAGCAGCCCCCACCCGACAGGGGAGGTGGATCAGCCCCAGCATTTT. This chain uses TRBV7-4 with TRBJ1-5; TRBD1 matches at 8 bases. The CDR3 has 17 residues. The junction had 14 bases not matched to a gene; V was cut back by 5 bases and J by 5 bases. Looked up from germline, CDR1 is SGHVT and CDR2 is SQSDAQ.

This clone showed up many times. Other DNA sequences in this specimen translate into the identical CDR3. The V call is TRBV6-5, the J call TRBJ1-2; tentatively, D is TRBD1 (5 bases). CDR1 is MNHEY, CDR2 SVGAGI, per germline. V dropped 2 bases and J dropped 7 bases, with 8 bases sitting between them. The CDR3 consists of 12 residues. Here the CDR3 reads CASSYVGGGYTF. The CDR3 nucleotides are TGTGCCAGCAGTTACGTGGGGGGTGGCTACACCTTC.

V usage is TRBV11-3 and J usage is TRBJ2-3; 7 bases fit TRBD1. CDR1 and CDR2 (germline): SGHNT, YENEEA. Trimming cost V 4 bases and J 2 bases; bases outside gene matches: 6. CDR3 length equals 15 residues. CDR3 DNA sequence: TGTGCCAGCAGCTCCCGGACAGGCCCCACAGATACGCAGTATTTT. As protein: CASSSRTGPTDTQYF.

This chain connects TRBV7-2 to TRBJ2-2, with D perhaps TRBD2 (5 bases). Trimming removed 3 bases at V and 1 base at J, with 9 bases between. Germline values: CDR1 SGHTA, CDR2 FQGNSA. CDR3 length: 15 amino acids. The CDR3 spells CASSFSSRNTGELFF. The CDR3 DNA reads as TGTGCCAGCAGCTTCTCTAGCCGGAACACCGGGGAGCTGTTTTTT.

V gene TRBV11-2 combines with J gene TRBJ2-1; TRBD2 is a possible D gene (6 bases). Germline V lookup: CDR1 SGHAT, CDR2 FQNNGV. Trimming removed 0 bases at V and 7 bases at J, with 16 bases between. The CDR3 contains 16 residues. The CDR3 DNA reads TGTGCCAGCAGCTTAGACTGGACTATACCGAATAATGAGCAGTTCTTC. As protein: CASSLDWTIPNNEQFF.

The chain combines TRBV6-5 with TRBJ1-1; D is uncertain. The germline CDR1 and CDR2 sequences are MNHEY and SVGAGI. V lost 3 bases to trimming and J lost 4 bases, with 6 bases between them. This CDR3 comprises 12 residues. Written as DNA, the CDR3 is TGTGCCAGCAGTTATGTCGGCACTGAAGCTTTCTTT. Amino acids: CASSYVGTEAFF.

This chain uses TRBV24-1 with TRBJ2-2; 9 nucleotides agree with TRBD1. Germline CDR1 is KGHDR and CDR2 is SFDVKD. V shed 4 bases and J 7 bases; nucleotides not matched to a gene: 6. The length of the CDR3 is 15 residues. The CDR3 coding sequence is TGTGCCACCAGTGACCCCCCGGGACAGGGCGGGGAGCTGTTTTTT. Its translation is CATSDPPGQGGELFF.

The chain recombines TRBV6-2 or TRBV6-3 with TRBJ1-5; D is undetermined. The V gene lost 3 bases and the J gene lost 5 bases, with 14 bases spanning the gap. This CDR3 is 15 amino acids long. CDR1 MNHEY and CDR2 SVGEGT come from the germline V gene. CDR3 DNA sequence: TGTGCCAGCAGTTATCGGCCAACTAGGGATCAGCCCCAGCATTTT. This encodes CASSYRPTRDQPQHF.

The chain recombines TRBV11-2 with TRBJ2-1; the D gene is possibly TRBD1 (5 bases). In germline, CDR1 is SGHAT, CDR2 FQNNGV. Trimming took 1 base from V and 11 from J, leaving 9 bases between them. The CDR3 is made up of 12 amino acids. The CDR3: CASSLVSGQQFF. DNA of the CDR3: TGTGCCAGCAGCTTAGTTTCAGGGCAGCAGTTCTTC.

The chain is built from TRBV11-1 and TRBJ2-6, with D tentatively TRBD2 (6 bases). Germline CDR1 is SGHAT and CDR2 is FQDESV (reference sequence). The CDR3 has 16 amino acids. Trimming removed 4 bases at V and 4 bases at J, with 14 bases between. CDR3 sequence reads: CASSSRRGTGANVLTF. The CDR3 nucleotides read TGTGCCAGCAGCTCCCGCCGGGGGACGGGGGCCAACGTCCTGACTTTC.

The J gene is TRBJ1-1, the V gene TRBV11-2; TRBD1 aligns across 8 bases. This CDR3 region has 16 residues. From germline, CDR1 is SGHAT and CDR2 FQNNGV. V trimming: 5 bases; J trimming: 11 bases; junction bases outside the gene matches: 19. CDR3 nucleotides: TGTGCCAGCAGCCCCTACTCAAGGGACAGGCCGGTGTGGGCTTTCTTT. Protein sequence: CASSPYSRDRPVWAFF.

This clone was recorded once. J is TRBJ1-6 and V is TRBV11-3; 7 nucleotides match TRBD1. CDR1 SGHNT and CDR2 YENEEA come from the germline V gene. Germline trimming cut 5 bases from V and 10 bases from J; bases unmatched to any gene: 5. This CDR3 region has 13 residues. The CDR3 spells CASSRDRESPLHF. For the CDR3, the DNA is TGTGCCAGCAGCCGAGACAGGGAATCACCCCTCCACTTT. Full variable domain (rest looked up from reference TRBV11-3 and TRBJ1-6): EAGVVQSPRYKIIEKKQPVAFWCNPISGHNTLYWYLQNLGQGPELLIRYENEEAVDDSQLPKDRFSAERLKGVDSTLKIQPAELGDSAVYLCASSRDRESPLHFGNGTRLTVT.

The chain couples TRBV7-2 to TRBJ1-6; 9 positions match TRBD1. The germline V gene has CDR1 SGHTA and CDR2 FQGNSA. The CDR3 has 14 amino acids. V lost 5 bases and J lost 10; bases outside the gene matches: 6. This chain's CDR3 is CASSRTTGGSPLHF. CDR3 nucleotides: TGTGCCAGCAGCCGTACGACAGGGGGATCACCCCTCCACTTT.